This entry is about one TCR beta chain. Its antigen is not identified. The record originates from a study of T cell responses to AZD1222 COVID-19 vaccine. The table came from immunoSEQ multiplex PCR; TCRdb's copy has only in-frame clones and leaves some out. The sample comprises more than 70,000 clones, about 85% of which are singletons, and less than 15% rests with the top ten. Study results and caveats: Variant regions that are unmutated are reportedly the target of nearly half of spike-specific TCRs. White British ancestry dominated among donors, who included more females, and clonal diversity was possibly underestimated.

There are 15 residues in the CDR3. Trimming at V came to 10 bases and at J to 2 bases, leaving 9 bases not matched to a gene. From germline, CDR1 is MNHEY and CDR2 SVGAGI. This clonotype originated in an adult in good health. Sequenced material: peripheral blood, taken on day 0 of AZD1222 vaccination. This rearrangement joins TRBV6-5 to TRBJ2-2, with 8 bases aligning to TRBD1. CDR3 residues: CAIKTGGSNTGELFF. In nucleotides, the CDR3 is TGTGCCATCAAAACAGGGGGGTCCAACACCGGGGAGCTGTTTTTT.